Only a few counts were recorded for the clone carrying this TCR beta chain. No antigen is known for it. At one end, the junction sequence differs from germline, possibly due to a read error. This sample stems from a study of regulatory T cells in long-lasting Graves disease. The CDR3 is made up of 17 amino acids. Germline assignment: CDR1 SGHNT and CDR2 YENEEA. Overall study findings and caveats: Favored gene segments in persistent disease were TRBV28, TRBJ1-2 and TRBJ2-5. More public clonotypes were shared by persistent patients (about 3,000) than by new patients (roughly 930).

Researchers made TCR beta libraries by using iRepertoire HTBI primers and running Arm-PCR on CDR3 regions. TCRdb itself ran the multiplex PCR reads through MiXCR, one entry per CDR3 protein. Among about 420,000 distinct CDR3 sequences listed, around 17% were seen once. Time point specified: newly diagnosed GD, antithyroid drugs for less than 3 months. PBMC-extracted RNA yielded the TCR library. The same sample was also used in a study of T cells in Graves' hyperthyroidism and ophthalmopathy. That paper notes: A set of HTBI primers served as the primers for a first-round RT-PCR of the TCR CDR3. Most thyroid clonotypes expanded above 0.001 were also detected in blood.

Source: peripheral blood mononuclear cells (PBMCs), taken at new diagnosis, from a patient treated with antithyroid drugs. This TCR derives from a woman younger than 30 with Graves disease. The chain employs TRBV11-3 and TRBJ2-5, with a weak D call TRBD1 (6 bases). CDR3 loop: CASSSYQDSPDQEAQYF. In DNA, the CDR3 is TGTGCCAGCAGCTCGTACCAGGACAGCCCTGACCAAGAGGCCCAGTACTTC.